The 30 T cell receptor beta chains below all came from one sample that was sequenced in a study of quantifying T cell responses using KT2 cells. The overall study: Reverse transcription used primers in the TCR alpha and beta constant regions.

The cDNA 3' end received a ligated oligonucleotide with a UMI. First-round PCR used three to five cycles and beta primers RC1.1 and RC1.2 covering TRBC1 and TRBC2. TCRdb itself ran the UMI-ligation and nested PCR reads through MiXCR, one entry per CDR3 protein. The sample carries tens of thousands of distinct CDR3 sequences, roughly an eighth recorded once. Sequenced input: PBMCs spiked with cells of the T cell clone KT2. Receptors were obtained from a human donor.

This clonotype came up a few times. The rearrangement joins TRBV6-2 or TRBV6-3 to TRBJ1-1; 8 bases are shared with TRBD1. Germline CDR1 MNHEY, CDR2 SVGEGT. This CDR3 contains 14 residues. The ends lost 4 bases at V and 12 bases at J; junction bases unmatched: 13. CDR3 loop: CASSSPGQGIFSFF. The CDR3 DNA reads TGTGCCAGCAGTTCACCTGGACAGGGTATTTTTTCTTTCTTT.

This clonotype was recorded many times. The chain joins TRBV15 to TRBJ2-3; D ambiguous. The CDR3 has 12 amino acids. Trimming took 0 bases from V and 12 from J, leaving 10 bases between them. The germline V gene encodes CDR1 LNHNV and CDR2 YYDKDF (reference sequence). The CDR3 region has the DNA TGTGCCACCAGCAGAGATGAGACTCGTCAGTATTTT. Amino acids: CATSRDETRQYF.

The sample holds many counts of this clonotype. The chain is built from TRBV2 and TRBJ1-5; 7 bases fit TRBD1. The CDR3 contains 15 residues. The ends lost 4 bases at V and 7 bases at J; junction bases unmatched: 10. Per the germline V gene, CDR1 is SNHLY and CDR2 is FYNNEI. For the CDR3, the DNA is TGTGCCAGCAGTGTACTTACGACAGGGTGGCAGCCCCAGCATTTT. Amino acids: CASSVLTTGWQPQHF.

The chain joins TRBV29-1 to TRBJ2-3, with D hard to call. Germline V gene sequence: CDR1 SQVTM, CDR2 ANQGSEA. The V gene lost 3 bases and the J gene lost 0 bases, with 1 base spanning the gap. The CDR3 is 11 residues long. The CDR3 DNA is TGCAGCGTTGACAGCACAGATACGCAGTATTTT. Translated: CSVDSTDTQYF.

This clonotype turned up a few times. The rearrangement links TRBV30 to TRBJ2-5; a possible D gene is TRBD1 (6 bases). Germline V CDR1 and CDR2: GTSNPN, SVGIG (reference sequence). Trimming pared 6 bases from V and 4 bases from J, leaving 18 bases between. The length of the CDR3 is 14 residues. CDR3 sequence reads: CACRGWGQRETQYF. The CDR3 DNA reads TGTGCCTGCCGAGGGTGGGGGCAGAGAGAGACCCAGTACTTC.

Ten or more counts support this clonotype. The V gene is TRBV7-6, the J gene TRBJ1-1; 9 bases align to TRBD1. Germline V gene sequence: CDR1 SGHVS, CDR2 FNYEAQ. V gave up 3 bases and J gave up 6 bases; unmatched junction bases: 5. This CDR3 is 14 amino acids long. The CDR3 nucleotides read TGTGCCAGCAGCTTGGGACAGGGCCCTCCTGAAGCTTTCTTT. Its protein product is CASSLGQGPPEAFF.

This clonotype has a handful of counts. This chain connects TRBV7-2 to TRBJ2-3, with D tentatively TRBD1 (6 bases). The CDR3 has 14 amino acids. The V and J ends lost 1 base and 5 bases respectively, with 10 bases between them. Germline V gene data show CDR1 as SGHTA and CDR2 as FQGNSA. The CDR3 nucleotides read TGTGCCAGCAGCTTAGGTGGGGGCAGAGATACGCAGTATTTT. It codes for CASSLGGGRDTQYF.

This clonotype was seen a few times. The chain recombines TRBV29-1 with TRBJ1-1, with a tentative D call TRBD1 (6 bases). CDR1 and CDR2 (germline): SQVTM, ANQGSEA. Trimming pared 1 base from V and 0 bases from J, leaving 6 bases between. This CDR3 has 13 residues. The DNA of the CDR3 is TGCAGCGTTGAAGGGACAGTGAACACTGAAGCTTTCTTT. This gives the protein CSVEGTVNTEAFF.

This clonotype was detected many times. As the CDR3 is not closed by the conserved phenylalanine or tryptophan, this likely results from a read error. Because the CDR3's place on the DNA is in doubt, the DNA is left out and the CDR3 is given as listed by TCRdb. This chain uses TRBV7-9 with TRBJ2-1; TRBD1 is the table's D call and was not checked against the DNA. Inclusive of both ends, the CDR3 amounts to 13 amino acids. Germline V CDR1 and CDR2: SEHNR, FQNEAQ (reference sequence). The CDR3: CASSYSGQPPQFL.

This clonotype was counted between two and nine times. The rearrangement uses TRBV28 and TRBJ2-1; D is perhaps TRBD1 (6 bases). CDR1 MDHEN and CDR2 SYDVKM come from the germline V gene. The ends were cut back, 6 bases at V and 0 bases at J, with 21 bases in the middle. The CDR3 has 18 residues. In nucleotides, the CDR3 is TGTGCCAGCAGCCCCCAGGGCCCCAGGGGTGGCTCCTACAATGAGCAGTTCTTC. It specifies CASSPQGPRGGSYNEQFF.

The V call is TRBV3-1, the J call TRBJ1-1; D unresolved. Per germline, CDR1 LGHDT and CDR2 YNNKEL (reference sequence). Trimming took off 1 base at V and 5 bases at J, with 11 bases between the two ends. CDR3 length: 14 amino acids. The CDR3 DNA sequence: TGTGCCAGCAGCCAAGTGGATAGGGAAACTGAAGCTTTCTTT. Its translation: CASSQVDRETEAFF.

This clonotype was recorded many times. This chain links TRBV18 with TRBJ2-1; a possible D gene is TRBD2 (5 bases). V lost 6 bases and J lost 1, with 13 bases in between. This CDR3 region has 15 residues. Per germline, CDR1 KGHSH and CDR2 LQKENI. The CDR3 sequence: CASSSRGRSYNEQFF. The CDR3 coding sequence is TGTGCCAGCTCCTCTCGCGGGCGGTCCTACAATGAGCAGTTCTTC.

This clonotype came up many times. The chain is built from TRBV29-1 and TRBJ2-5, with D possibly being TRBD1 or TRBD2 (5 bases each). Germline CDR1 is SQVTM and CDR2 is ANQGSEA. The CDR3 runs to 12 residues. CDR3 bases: TGCAGGGAAGGGACGGCCCAAGAGACCCAGTACTTC. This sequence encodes CREGTAQETQYF.

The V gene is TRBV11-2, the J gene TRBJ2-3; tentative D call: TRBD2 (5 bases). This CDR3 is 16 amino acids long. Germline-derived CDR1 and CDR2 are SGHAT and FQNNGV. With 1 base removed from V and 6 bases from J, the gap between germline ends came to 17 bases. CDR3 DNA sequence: TGTGCCAGCAGCTTAGTTCGCCGGGAATTATCGGATACGCAGTATTTT. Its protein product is CASSLVRRELSDTQYF.

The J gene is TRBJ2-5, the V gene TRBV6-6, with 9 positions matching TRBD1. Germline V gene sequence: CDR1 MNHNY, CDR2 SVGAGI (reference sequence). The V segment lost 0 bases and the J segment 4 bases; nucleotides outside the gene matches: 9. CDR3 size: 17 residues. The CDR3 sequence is CASSYSTGGATGETQYF. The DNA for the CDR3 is TGTGCCAGCAGTTACTCTACAGGGGGCGCAACGGGAGAGACCCAGTACTTC.

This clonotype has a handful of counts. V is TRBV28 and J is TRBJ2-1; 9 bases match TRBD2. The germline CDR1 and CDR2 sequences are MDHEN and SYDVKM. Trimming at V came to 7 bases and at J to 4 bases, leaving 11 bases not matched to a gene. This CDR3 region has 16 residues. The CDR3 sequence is CASTLRTSGRYNEQFF. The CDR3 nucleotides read TGTGCCAGCACTCTTAGAACTAGCGGGCGATACAATGAGCAGTTCTTC.

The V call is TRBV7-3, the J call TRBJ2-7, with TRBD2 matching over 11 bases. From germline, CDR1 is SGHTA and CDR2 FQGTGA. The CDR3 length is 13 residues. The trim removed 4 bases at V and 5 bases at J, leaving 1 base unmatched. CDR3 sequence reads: CASSSTSGNEQYF. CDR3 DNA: TGTGCCAGCAGCTCGACTAGCGGGAACGAGCAGTACTTC.

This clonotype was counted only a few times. CDR3 sequence: CSARIPAYNEQFF. Here the CDR3 DNA reads TGCAGTGCTAGGATCCCAGCTTACAATGAGCAGTTCTTC. The chain combines TRBV20-1 with TRBJ2-1; D not resolved. Trimming took off 3 bases at V and 4 bases at J, with 10 bases between the two ends. This CDR3 is 13 amino acids long. From germline, CDR1 is DFQATT and CDR2 SNEGSKA (reference sequence).

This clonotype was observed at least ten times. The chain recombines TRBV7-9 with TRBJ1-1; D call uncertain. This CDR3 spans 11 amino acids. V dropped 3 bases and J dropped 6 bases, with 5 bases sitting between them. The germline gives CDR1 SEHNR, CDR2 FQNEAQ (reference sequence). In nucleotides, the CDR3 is TGTGCCAGCAGCTTGATGCCTGAAGCTTTCTTT. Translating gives CASSLMPEAFF. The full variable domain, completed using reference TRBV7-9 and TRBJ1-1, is DTGVSQNPRHKITKRGQNVTFRCDPISEHNRLYWYRQTLGQGPEFLTYFQNEAQLEKSRLLSDRFSAERPKGSFSTLEIQRTEQGDSAMYLCASSLMPEAFFGQGTRLTVV.

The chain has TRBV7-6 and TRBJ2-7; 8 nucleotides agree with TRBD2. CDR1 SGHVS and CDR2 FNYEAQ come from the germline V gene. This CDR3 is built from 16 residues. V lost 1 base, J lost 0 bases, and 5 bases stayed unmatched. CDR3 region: CASSLVIAGSSYEQYF. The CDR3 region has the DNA TGTGCCAGCAGCTTAGTCATAGCGGGAAGCTCCTACGAGCAGTACTTC.

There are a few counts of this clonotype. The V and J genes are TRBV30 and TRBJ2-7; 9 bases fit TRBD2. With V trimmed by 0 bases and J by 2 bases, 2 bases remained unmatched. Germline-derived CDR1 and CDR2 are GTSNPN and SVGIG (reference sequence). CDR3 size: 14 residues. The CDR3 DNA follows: TGTGCCTGGAGTGTTAGCGGGAGCCCCTACGAGCAGTACTTC. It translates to CAWSVSGSPYEQYF.

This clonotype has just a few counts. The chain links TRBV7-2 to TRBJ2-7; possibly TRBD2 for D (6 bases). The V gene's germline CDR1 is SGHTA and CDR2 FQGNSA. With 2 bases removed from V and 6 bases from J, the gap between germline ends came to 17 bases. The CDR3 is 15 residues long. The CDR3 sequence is CASSLTGGSGVEQYF. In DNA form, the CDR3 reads TGTGCCAGCAGCTTAACCGGGGGAAGTGGGGTCGAGCAGTACTTC.

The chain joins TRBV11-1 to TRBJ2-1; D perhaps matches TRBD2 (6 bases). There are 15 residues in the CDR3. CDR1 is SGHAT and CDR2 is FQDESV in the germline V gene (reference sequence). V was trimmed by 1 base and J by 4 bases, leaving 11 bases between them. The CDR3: CASSLGSGDYNEQFF. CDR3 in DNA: TGTGCCAGCAGCTTAGGTAGCGGTGATTACAATGAGCAGTTCTTC.

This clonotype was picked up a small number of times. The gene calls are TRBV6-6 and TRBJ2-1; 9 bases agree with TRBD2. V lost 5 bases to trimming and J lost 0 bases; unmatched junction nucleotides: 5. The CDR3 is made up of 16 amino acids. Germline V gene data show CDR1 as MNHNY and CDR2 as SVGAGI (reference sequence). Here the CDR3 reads CASSASGRFSYNEQFF. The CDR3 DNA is TGTGCCAGCAGTGCGAGCGGGAGGTTCTCCTACAATGAGCAGTTCTTC.

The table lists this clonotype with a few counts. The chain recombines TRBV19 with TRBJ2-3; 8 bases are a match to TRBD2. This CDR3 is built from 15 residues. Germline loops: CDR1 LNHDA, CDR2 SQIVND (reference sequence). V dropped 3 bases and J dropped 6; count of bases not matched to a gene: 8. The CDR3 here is CASSIRGGATDTQYF. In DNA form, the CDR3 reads TGTGCCAGTAGTATTCGGGGGGGCGCCACGGATACGCAGTATTTT.

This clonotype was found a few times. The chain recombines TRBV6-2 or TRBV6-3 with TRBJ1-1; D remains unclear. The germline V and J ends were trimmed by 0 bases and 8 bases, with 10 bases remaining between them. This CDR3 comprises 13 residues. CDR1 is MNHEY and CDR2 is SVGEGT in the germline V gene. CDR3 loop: CASSYSRRIEAFF. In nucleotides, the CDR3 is TGTGCCAGCAGTTACTCCCGCAGGATAGAAGCTTTCTTT.

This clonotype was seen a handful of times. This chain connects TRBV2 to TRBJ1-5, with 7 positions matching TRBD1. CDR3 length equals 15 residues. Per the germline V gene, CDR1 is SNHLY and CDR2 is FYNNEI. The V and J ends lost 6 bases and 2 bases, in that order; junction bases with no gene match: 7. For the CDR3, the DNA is TGTGCCAGCAGAGCCGGACAGGCGCGCAATCAGCCCCAGCATTTT. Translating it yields CASRAGQARNQPQHF. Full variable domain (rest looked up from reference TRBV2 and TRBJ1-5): EPEVTQTPSHQVTQMGQEVILRCVPISNHLYFYWYRQILGQKVEFLVSFYNNEISEKSEIFDDQFSVERPDGSNFTLKIRSTKLEDSAMYFCASRAGQARNQPQHFGDGTRLSIL.

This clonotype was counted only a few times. The CDR3 coding sequence is TGTGCCAGCAGCCCGGGCCCGGCGTCACCCCTCCACTTT. Translated: CASSPGPASPLHF. V and J are TRBV7-9 and TRBJ1-6, with D uncertain. The CDR3 totals 13 residues. Trimming took off 5 bases at V and 10 bases at J, with 12 bases between the two ends. In germline, CDR1 is SEHNR, CDR2 FQNEAQ (reference sequence). Full variable domain (missing parts from reference TRBV7-9 and TRBJ1-6): DTGVSQNPRHKITKRGQNVTFRCDPISEHNRLYWYRQTLGQGPEFLTYFQNEAQLEKSRLLSDRFSAERPKGSFSTLEIQRTEQGDSAMYLCASSPGPASPLHFGNGTRLTVT.

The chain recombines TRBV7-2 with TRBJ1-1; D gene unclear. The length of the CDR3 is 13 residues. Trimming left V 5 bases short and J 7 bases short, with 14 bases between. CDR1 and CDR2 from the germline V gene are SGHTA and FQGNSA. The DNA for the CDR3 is TGTGCCAGCAGCGTTGGTAGCGGAGGTGAAGCTTTCTTT. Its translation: CASSVGSGGEAFF.

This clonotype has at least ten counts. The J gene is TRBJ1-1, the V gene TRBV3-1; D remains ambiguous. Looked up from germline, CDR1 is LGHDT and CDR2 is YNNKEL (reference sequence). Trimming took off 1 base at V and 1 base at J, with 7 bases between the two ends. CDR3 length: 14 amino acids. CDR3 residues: CASSQGRGNTEAFF. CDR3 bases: TGTGCCAGCAGCCAAGGTCGAGGGAACACTGAAGCTTTCTTT.